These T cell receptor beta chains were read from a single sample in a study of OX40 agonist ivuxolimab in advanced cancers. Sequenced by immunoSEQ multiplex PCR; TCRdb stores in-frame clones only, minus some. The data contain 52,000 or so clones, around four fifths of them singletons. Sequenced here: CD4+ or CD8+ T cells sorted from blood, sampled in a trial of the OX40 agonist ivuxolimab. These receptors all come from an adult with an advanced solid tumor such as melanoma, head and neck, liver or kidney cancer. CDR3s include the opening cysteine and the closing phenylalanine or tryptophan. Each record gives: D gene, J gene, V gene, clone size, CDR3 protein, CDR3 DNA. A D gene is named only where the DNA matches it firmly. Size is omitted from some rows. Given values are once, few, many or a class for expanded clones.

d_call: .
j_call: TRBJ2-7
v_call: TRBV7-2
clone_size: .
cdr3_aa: CASSLAPRYEQYF
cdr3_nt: TGTGCCAGCAGCTTAGCGCCTAGGTACGAGCAGTACTTC

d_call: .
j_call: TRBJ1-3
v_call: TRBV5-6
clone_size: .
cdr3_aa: CASSLSNSLNTIYF
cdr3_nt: TGTGCCAGCAGCTTGAGTAACAGCTTAAACACCATATATTTT

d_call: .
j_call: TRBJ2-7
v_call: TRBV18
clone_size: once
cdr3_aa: CASSLARETYEQYF
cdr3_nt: TGTGCCAGCTCACTAGCCAGGGAGACCTACGAGCAGTACTTC

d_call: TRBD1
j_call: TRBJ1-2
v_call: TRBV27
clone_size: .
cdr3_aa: CASTPGQGGNYGYTF
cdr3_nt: TGTGCCAGCACCCCGGGACAGGGAGGTAACTATGGCTACACCTTC

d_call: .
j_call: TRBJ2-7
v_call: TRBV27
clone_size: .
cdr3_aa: CASTRSDPTYEQYF
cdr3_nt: TGTGCCAGCACCCGGTCGGACCCCACCTACGAGCAGTACTTC

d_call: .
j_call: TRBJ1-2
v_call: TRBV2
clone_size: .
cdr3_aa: CASSAGRTNYGYTF
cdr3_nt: TGTGCCAGCAGTGCGGGCAGGACTAACTATGGCTACACCTTC

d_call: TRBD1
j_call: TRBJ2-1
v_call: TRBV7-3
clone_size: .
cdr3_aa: CASSFRQGYSEQFF
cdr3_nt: TGTGCCAGCAGTTTTCGACAGGGGTATAGTGAGCAGTTCTTC

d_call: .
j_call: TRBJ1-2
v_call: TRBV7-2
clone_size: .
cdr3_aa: CASSLAVGPYGYTF
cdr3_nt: TGTGCCAGCAGCTTAGCTGTTGGTCCTTATGGCTACACCTTC

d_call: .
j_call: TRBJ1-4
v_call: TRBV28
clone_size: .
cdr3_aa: CASIRGQGGEKLFF
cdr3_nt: TGTGCCAGCATCCGCGGGCAGGGAGGGGAAAAACTGTTTTTT

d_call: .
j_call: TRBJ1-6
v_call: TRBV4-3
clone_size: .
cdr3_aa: CASSQTEDSYNSPLHF
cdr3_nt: TGCGCCAGCAGCCAGACGGAAGACTCCTATAATTCACCCCTCCACTTT

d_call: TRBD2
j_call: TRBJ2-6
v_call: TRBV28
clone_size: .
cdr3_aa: CASSSGGGSGANVLTF
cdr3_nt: TGTGCCAGCAGTTCAGGCGGGGGTTCTGGGGCCAACGTCCTGACTTTC

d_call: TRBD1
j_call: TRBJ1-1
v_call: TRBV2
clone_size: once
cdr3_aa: CASSENRGVNTEAFF
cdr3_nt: TGTGCCAGCAGTGAAAACAGGGGTGTGAACACTGAAGCTTTCTTT

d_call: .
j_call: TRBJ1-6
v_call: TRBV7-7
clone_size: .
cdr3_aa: CASSLTDGGSPLHF
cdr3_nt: TGTGCTAGCAGCTTGACAGATGGGGGTTCACCCCTCCACTTT

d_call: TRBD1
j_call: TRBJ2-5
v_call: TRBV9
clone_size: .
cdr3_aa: CASSPGTERETQYF
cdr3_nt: TGTGCCAGCAGCCCCGGGACAGAAAGAGAGACCCAGTACTTC

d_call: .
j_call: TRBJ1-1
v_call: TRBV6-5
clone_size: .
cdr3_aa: CASSQTSTPNTEAFF
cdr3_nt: TGTGCCAGCAGCCAAACTTCGACACCGAACACTGAAGCTTTCTTT

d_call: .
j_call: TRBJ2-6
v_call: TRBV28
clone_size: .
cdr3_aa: CASSLVGSGANVLTF
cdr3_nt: TGTGCCAGCAGTTTAGTTGGCTCTGGGGCCAACGTCCTGACTTTC

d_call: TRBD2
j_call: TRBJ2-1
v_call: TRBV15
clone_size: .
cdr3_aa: CATSRGGLAGFNEQFF
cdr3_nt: TGTGCCACCAGCAGGGGGGGACTAGCGGGTTTCAATGAGCAGTTCTTC

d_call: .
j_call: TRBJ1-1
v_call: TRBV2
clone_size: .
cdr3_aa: CASSGEGGTEAFF
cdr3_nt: TGTGCCAGCAGTGGGGAGGGGGGCACTGAAGCTTTCTTT

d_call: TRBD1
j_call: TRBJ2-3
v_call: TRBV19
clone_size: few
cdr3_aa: CASSLPTGLGTQYF
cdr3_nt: TGTGCCAGTAGCCTACCGACAGGGTTGGGTACGCAGTATTTT

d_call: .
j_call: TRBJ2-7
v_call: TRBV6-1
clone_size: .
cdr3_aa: CASRRQVRSHEQYF
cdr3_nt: TGTGCCAGCAGGCGACAGGTCCGGAGTCACGAGCAGTACTTC

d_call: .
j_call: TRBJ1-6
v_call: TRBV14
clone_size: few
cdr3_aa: CASSGAVIYNSPLHF
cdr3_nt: TGTGCCAGCAGTGGGGCTGTAATCTATAATTCACCCCTCCACTTT

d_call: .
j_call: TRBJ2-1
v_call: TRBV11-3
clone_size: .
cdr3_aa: CASSFERNEQFF
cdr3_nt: TGTGCCAGCAGCTTCGAACGCAATGAGCAGTTCTTC

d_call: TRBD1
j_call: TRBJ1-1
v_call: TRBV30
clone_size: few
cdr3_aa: CAWSRTTLTDRFLKAFF
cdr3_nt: TGTGCCTGGAGTCGAACTACCCTAACGGACAGGTTTCTTAAAGCTTTCTTT

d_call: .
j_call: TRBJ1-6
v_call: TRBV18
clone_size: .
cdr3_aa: CASSPNEGKRSPLHF
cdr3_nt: TGTGCCAGCTCACCGAACGAGGGGAAAAGGTCACCCCTCCACTTT

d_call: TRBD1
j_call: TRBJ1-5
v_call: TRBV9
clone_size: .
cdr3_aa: CASSVAPTGDQPQHF
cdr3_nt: TGTGCCAGCAGCGTAGCTCCGACAGGGGATCAGCCCCAGCATTTT

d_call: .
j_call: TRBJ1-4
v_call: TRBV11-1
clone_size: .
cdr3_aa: CASSLPGGGRRSEKLFF
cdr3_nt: TGTGCCAGCAGCTTACCCGGGGGCGGAAGGAGAAGTGAAAAACTGTTTTTT

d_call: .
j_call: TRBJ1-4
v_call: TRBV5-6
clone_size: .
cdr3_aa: CASSLETVANEKLFF
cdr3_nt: TGTGCCAGCAGCTTGGAGACTGTGGCTAATGAAAAACTGTTTTTT

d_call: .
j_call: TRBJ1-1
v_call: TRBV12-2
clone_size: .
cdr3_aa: CASRWRLNTEAFF
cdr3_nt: TGTGCAAGTCGCTGGCGGCTTAACACTGAAGCTTTCTTT

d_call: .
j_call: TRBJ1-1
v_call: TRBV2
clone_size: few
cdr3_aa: CASSTTDTEAFF
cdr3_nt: TGTGCCAGCAGTACGACAGACACTGAAGCTTTCTTT

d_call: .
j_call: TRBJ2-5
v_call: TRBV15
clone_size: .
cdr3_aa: CATLVPGKETQYF
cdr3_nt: TGTGCCACCTTAGTACCCGGGAAAGAGACCCAGTACTTC

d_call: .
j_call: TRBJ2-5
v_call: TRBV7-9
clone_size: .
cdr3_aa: CASSLPQETQYF
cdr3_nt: TGTGCCAGCAGCTTACCCCAAGAGACCCAGTACTTC

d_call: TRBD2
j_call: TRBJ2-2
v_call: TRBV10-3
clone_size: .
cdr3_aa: CAIRAGANTGELFF
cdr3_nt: TGTGCCATCAGAGCGGGGGCGAACACCGGGGAGCTGTTTTTT

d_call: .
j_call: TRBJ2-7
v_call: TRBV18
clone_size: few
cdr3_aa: CASSPGVTSYEQYF
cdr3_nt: TGTGCCAGCTCACCCGGAGTGACCTCCTACGAGCAGTACTTC

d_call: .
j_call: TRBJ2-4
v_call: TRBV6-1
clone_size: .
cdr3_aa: CASSGGPGTKNIQYF
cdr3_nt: TGTGCCAGCAGCGGGGGGCCGGGGACCAAAAACATTCAGTACTTC

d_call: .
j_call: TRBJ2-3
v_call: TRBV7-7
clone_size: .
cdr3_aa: CASSSRTGDTQYF
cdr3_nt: TGTGCTAGCAGCTCCCGGACGGGAGATACGCAGTATTTT

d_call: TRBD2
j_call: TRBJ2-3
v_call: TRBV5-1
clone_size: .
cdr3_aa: CASSRITGGDASTDTQYF
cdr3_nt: TGCGCCAGCAGCCGGATAACCGGGGGGGATGCTAGCACAGATACGCAGTATTTT

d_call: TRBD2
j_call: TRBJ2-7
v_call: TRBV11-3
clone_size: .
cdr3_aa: CASSRILAGAYEQYF
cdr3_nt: TGTGCCAGCAGCCGCATACTAGCGGGGGCGTACGAGCAGTACTTC

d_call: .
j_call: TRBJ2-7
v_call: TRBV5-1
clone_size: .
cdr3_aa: CASSPSTLNYEQYF
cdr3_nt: TGCGCCAGCAGCCCTTCTACCCTCAACTACGAGCAGTACTTC

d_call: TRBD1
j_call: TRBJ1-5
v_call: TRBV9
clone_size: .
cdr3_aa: CASSRTGGEPQHF
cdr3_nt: TGTGCCAGCAGCAGGACAGGGGGTGAGCCCCAGCATTTT

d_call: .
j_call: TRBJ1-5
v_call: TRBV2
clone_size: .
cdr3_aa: CASSGRAGSNQPQHF
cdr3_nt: TGTGCCAGCAGTGGCAGGGCAGGGAGCAATCAGCCCCAGCATTTT

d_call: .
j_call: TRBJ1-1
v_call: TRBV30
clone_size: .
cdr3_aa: CAWIRTEEAFF
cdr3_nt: TGTGCCTGGATCCGGACGGAGGAAGCTTTCTTT

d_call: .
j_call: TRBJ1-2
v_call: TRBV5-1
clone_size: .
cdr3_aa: CASSLVGGSGGYTF
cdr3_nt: TGCGCCAGCAGCTTGGTGGGAGGGAGCGGTGGCTACACCTTC

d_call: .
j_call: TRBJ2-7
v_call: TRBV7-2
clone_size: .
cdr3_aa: CASSLGPEQYF
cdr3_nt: TGTGCCAGCAGCTTAGGGCCCGAGCAGTACTTC

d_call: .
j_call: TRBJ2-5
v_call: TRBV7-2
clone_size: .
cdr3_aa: CASSLRPQETQYF
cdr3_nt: TGTGCCAGCAGCTTAAGGCCTCAGGAGACCCAGTACTTC

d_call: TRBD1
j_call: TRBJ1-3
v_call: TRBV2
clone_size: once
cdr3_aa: CASSRTGGNSGNTIYF
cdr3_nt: TGTGCCAGCAGCCGGACAGGGGGGAACTCTGGAAACACCATATATTTT